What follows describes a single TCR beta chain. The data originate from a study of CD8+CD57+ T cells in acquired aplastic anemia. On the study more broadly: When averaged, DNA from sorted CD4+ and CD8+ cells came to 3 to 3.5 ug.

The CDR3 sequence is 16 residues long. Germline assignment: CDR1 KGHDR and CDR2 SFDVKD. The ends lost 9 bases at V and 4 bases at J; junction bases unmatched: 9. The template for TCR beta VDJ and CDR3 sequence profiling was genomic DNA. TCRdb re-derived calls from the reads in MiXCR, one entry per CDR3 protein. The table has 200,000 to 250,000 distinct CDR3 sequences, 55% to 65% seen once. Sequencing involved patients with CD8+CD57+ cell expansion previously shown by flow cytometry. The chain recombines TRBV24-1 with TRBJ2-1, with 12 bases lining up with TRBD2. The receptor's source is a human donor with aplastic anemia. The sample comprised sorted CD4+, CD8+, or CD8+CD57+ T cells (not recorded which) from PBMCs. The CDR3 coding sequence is TGTGCCACCGGAATGACTAGCGGGAGCCTGTACAATGAGCAGTTCTTC. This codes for CATGMTSGSLYNEQFF.